The clone carrying this TCR beta chain was recorded a few times. The sample originates from a study of T-cell memory formation after mild COVID-19. Study as a whole: TCR clusters showed largely donor specificity.

Germline CDR1 and CDR2: KGHSH and LQKENI. Trimming took off 2 bases at V and 6 bases at J, with 11 bases between the two ends. This CDR3 has 14 amino acids. TCR alpha and TCR beta cDNA libraries with sample barcodes and UMIs came from 5'RACE using constant-segment primers. In TCRdb, the 5' RACE reads were re-called with MiXCR into one record per CDR3 protein. The sample lists a few hundred thousand distinct CDR3 sequences; roughly a tenth were seen once. Input material: PBMCs or a T cell subset sorted from them (not recorded which). The sequence came from a man aged 18-30 years who had mild COVID-19 (a few samples of this study predate the infection). Cell type and time point are not known. The rearrangement uses TRBV18 and TRBJ2-1; D gene unclear. The CDR3 DNA is TGTGCCAGCTCACCAGTGGGGTCGGGCAATGAGCAGTTCTTC. Protein sequence: CASSPVGSGNEQFF.